Below are 30 T cell receptor beta chains sequenced from a single sample in a study of shared clonotypes between healthy human individuals. Sequencing used immunoSEQ multiplex PCR; TCRdb keeps in-frame clones, though not all of them. The table shows about 980,000 clones, with roughly 72% occurring only once. Sequencing was done on a sample of memory CD4+ T cells sorted from blood. Subset: CD45RA-negative fraction. The origin of the receptors is a young man in good health.

This rearrangement joins TRBV5-1 to TRBJ2-3; 10 bases fit TRBD2. V was pared by 4 bases and J by 0 bases, with 5 bases of the junction left unmatched. The CDR3 extends over 16 amino acids. From germline, CDR1 is SGHRS and CDR2 YFSETQ. CDR3 residues: CASSRIAGGSTDTQYF. CDR3 sequence (DNA): TGCGCCAGCAGCAGAATAGCGGGGGGAAGCACAGATACGCAGTATTTT.

Comments on this clone: An end of the junction differs from the germline gene, which may be a read error. This sequence joins TRBV5-4 and TRBJ2-7, with D perhaps given as TRBD1 or TRBD2 (5 bases each). The CDR3 has 13 amino acids. Germline V CDR1 and CDR2: SGHNT, YYREEE (reference sequence). CDR3 loop: CASSPGREYVQYF. CDR3 coding DNA: TGTGCCAGCAGCCCCGGCAGGGAGTACGTGCAGTACTTC.

As to this clone: One junction end disagrees with the germline gene, perhaps due to a read error. V gene TRBV19 combines with J gene TRBJ2-2, with 7 bases identical to TRBD1. Germline V gives CDR1 LNHDA, CDR2 SQIVND (reference sequence). This CDR3 region has 16 residues. In DNA form, the CDR3 reads TGTGCCAGTATTGGCGGCAGGGGGTGGAACACCGGGGAGCTGTCTTTT. Residues: CASIGGRGWNTGELSF.

The chain uses TRBV5-1 and TRBJ1-1; D is perhaps TRBD1 (5 bases). The CDR3 runs to 15 residues. V was pared by 2 bases and J by 1 base, with 12 bases between. Germline V gene lookup returns CDR1 SGHRS and CDR2 YFSETQ. CDR3 sequence: CASSLPGHSNTEAFF. In nucleotides, the CDR3 is TGCGCCAGCAGCTTACCCGGACATTCGAACACTGAAGCTTTCTTT.

This chain links TRBV10-3 with TRBJ2-1; maybe TRBD2 (5 bases). Trimming removed 0 bases from V and 5 bases from J, with 14 bases in between. CDR3 length equals 16 residues. Germline-derived CDR1 and CDR2 are ENHRY and SYGVKD. CDR3 sequence reads: CAISESERGWDNEQFF. DNA of the CDR3: TGTGCCATCAGTGAGTCTGAGCGCGGGTGGGACAATGAGCAGTTCTTC.

The chain links TRBV9 to TRBJ1-2; the D gene is possibly TRBD1 (5 bases). The CDR3 loop spans 14 amino acids. From germline, CDR1 is SGDLS and CDR2 YYNGEE. The ends were cut back, 4 bases at V and 4 bases at J, with 14 bases in the middle. CDR3: CASSPSGTLYGYTF. The DNA of the CDR3 is TGTGCCAGCAGCCCATCCGGGACCCTCTATGGCTACACCTTC.

V is TRBV7-3 and J is TRBJ1-3; no clear D. CDR1 is SGHTA, CDR2 FQGTGA, per germline. The V and J ends lost 1 base and 0 bases respectively, with 7 bases between them. The CDR3 loop spans 15 amino acids. The CDR3 DNA is TGTGCCAGCAGCTTAAGGCCAGGCTCTGGAAACACCATATATTTT. Protein sequence: CASSLRPGSGNTIYF.

The chain employs TRBV28 and TRBJ2-1; either TRBD1 or TRBD2 may fit D (5 bases each). The V gene lost 5 bases and the J gene lost 1 base, with 9 bases spanning the gap. Germline V lookup: CDR1 MDHEN, CDR2 SYDVKM. The CDR3 has 14 residues. This CDR3 reads CASSRDGSYNEQFF. DNA for the CDR3: TGTGCCAGCAGTCGGGACGGATCCTACAATGAGCAGTTCTTC.

The chain recombines TRBV28 with TRBJ1-2; D unclear. Germline V CDR1 and CDR2: MDHEN, SYDVKM. V lost 2 bases, J lost 8 bases, and 12 bases lay in between. This CDR3 spans 13 amino acids. The chain's CDR3 is CASSLLSAPGYTF. CDR3 in DNA: TGTGCCAGCAGTTTACTGTCGGCTCCCGGCTACACCTTC.

The CDR3 loop is CASRHDRDQPYEQYF. The CDR3 bases are TGTGCCAGCAGACACGACAGGGATCAGCCCTACGAGCAGTACTTC. The rearrangement links TRBV27 to TRBJ2-7; 7 bases are shared with TRBD1. CDR3 size: 15 residues. CDR1 and CDR2 from the germline V gene are MNHEY and SMNVEV (reference sequence). The V segment lost 6 bases and the J segment 2 bases; nucleotides outside the gene matches: 10.

This clone was seen only a few times. The J gene is TRBJ2-1, the V gene TRBV5-5; 8 bases align to TRBD1. The CDR3 is made up of 15 amino acids. Germline V gene data show CDR1 as SGHKS and CDR2 as YYEKEE (reference sequence). V dropped 4 bases and J dropped 4; count of bases not matched to a gene: 7. The CDR3 coding sequence is TGTGCCAGCAGCGCTGGACAGGGACCTTACAATGAGCAGTTCTTC. It is translated as CASSAGQGPYNEQFF.

This sequence joins TRBV6-6 and TRBJ2-5, with D uncertain. Germline V gene sequence: CDR1 MNHNY, CDR2 SVGAGI (reference sequence). CDR3 length: 15 residues. With 0 bases removed from V and 5 bases from J, the gap between germline ends came to 13 bases. CDR3 nucleotide sequence: TGTGCCAGCAGTTACTCCTTCGAAGTTTCGGAGACCCAGTACTTC. This sequence encodes CASSYSFEVSETQYF.

The rearrangement links TRBV7-9 to TRBJ1-1, with 9 bases lining up with TRBD1. Per germline, CDR1 SEHNR and CDR2 FQNEAQ (reference sequence). Unmatched junction bases numbered 5, after V lost 5 bases and J lost 4 bases. The CDR3 covers 14 residues. CDR3 nucleotides: TGTGCCAGCAGCCCACAGGGGGCAGGCACTGAAGCTTTCTTT. It yields the protein CASSPQGAGTEAFF.

The chain has TRBV6-5 and TRBJ1-4, with D unclear. V dropped 5 bases and J dropped 8 bases, with 9 bases sitting between them. In germline, CDR1 is MNHEY, CDR2 SVGAGI. The CDR3 consists of 12 residues. The CDR3 coding sequence is TGTGCCAGCAGTGCCCCCCCAGAAAAACTGTTTTTT. This translates into CASSAPPEKLFF.

V gene TRBV19 combines with J gene TRBJ2-2; 8 bases map to TRBD1. V shed 4 bases, J shed 4 bases, and the junction held 11 bases outside the gene matches. Germline assignment: CDR1 LNHDA and CDR2 SQIVND (reference sequence). This CDR3 has 17 amino acids. CDR3 region: CASSTLSGGVGTGELFF. DNA of the CDR3: TGTGCCAGTAGTACTCTTTCAGGGGGCGTGGGCACCGGGGAGCTGTTTTTT.

Comment on this clone: Additional DNA sequences in this sample encode the identical CDR3. The chain uses TRBV9 and TRBJ2-3; 10 positions agree with TRBD2. The CDR3 totals 16 residues. Germline loops: CDR1 SGDLS, CDR2 YYNGEE. J was trimmed by 2 bases and V by 3 bases; bases with no gene match: 6. The CDR3 DNA sequence: TGTGCCAGCAGCGCTCGACTAGCGGGTTCCACAGATACGCAGTATTTT. Protein product: CASSARLAGSTDTQYF.

This chain uses TRBV18 with TRBJ2-2; no reliable D call. The V gene lost 3 bases and the J gene lost 4 bases, with 9 bases spanning the gap. Germline assignment: CDR1 KGHSH and CDR2 LQKENI. This CDR3 contains 14 residues. CDR3 in amino acids: CASSPGPATGELFF. CDR3 nucleotides: TGTGCCAGCTCACCCGGTCCGGCCACCGGGGAGCTGTTTTTT.

The rearrangement joins TRBV18 to TRBJ1-4, with 10 bases aligning to TRBD1. This CDR3 comprises 16 residues. Germline V gene sequence: CDR1 KGHSH, CDR2 LQKENI. The V and J ends lost 3 bases and 7 bases, in that order; junction bases with no gene match: 8. For the CDR3, the DNA is TGTGCCAGCTCACCTATACGACAGGGGGCCGGTGAAAAACTGTTTTTT. Its translation: CASSPIRQGAGEKLFF.

This clone was seen a handful of times. The V gene is TRBV9, the J gene TRBJ1-6; tentatively, D is TRBD1 (5 bases). Germline V gene lookup returns CDR1 SGDLS and CDR2 YYNGEE. V gave up 1 base and J gave up 11 bases, with 16 bases separating them. The CDR3 has 15 residues. For the CDR3, the DNA is TGTGCCAGCAGCGTACAAAGGGACCCGGATACACCCCTCCACTTT. It codes for CASSVQRDPDTPLHF.

V gene TRBV6-6 combines with J gene TRBJ2-1, with 8 bases that match TRBD1. The ends lost 8 bases at V and 9 bases at J; junction bases unmatched: 9. This CDR3 spans 13 amino acids. Germline V CDR1 and CDR2: MNHNY, SVGAGI (reference sequence). The CDR3 nucleotides are TGTGCCAGCGTCAGGACAGGGCTCCCTGAGCAGTTCTTC. Protein: CASVRTGLPEQFF.

This clone has just one count. This chain joins TRBV29-1 and TRBJ1-1, with a possible D match to TRBD1 (5 bases). The CDR3 consists of 13 residues. The V gene's germline CDR1 is SQVTM and CDR2 ANQGSEA. The germline V and J ends were trimmed by 2 bases and 4 bases, with 11 bases remaining between them. The CDR3 region has the DNA TGCAGCGTTGAAATGGGGCCCAGCACTGAAGCTTTCTTT. Its protein is CSVEMGPSTEAFF.

The CDR3 spells CASSSWETGAQYF. The CDR3 nucleotides read TGTGCCAGCAGTTCTTGGGAGACAGGGGCGCAGTATTTT. V gene TRBV6-5 combines with J gene TRBJ2-3; 8 bases are a match to TRBD1. From germline, CDR1 is MNHEY and CDR2 SVGAGI. Trimming took 4 bases from V and 10 from J; bases not matched to a gene: 7. There are 13 residues in the CDR3.

This clone was found once. In nucleotides, the CDR3 is TGTGCCAGCAGTTTGGGCAGGATGAACACTGAAGCTTTCTTT. This codes for CASSLGRMNTEAFF. The J gene is TRBJ1-1, the V gene TRBV28; D not certain. The germline CDR1 and CDR2 sequences are MDHEN and SYDVKM. This CDR3 comprises 14 residues. Trimming pared 3 bases from V and 0 bases from J, leaving 8 bases between. Looking up the rest from reference TRBV28 and TRBJ1-1 gives the full variable domain: DVKVTQSSRYLVKRTGEKVFLECVQDMDHENMFWYRQDPGLGLRLIYFSYDVKMKEKGDIPEGYSVSREKKERFSLILESASTNQTSMYLCASSLGRMNTEAFFGQGTRLTVV.

This clone has more than one count but fewer than ten. The chain employs TRBV5-1 and TRBJ2-7; 10 nucleotides match TRBD1. The length of the CDR3 is 14 residues. The J segment lost 7 bases and the V segment lost 4 bases, leaving 8 bases of the junction unmatched. CDR1 is SGHRS, CDR2 YFSETQ, per germline. In DNA, the CDR3 is TGCGCCAGCAGCACCGGACAGGGGGTAGAGGAGCAGTACTTC. This encodes CASSTGQGVEEQYF.

The chain uses TRBV5-1 and TRBJ2-5, with D possibly matching TRBD2 (6 bases). Between the trimmed V and J ends, which lost 3 bases and 1 base, there was a span of 7 bases. Germline lookup yields CDR1 SGHRS and CDR2 YFSETQ. CDR3 length: 13 residues. The CDR3, as DNA: TGCGCCAGCAGCTGGGACTTCCAAGAGACCCAGTACTTC. The encoded protein is CASSWDFQETQYF.

This clone was found once. V and J are TRBV10-3 and TRBJ2-7; TRBD1 aligns across 9 bases. There are 13 residues in the CDR3. Germline trimming cut 6 bases from V and 6 bases from J; bases unmatched to any gene: 6. From germline, CDR1 is ENHRY and CDR2 SYGVKD. CDR3 sequence reads: CAIRAGQGSEQYF. For the CDR3, the DNA is TGTGCCATCAGGGCGGGACAGGGAAGCGAGCAGTACTTC.

The V and J genes are TRBV28 and TRBJ2-7; the D gene is possibly TRBD2 (6 bases). The CDR3 contains 14 residues. Trimming removed 3 bases from V and 2 bases from J, with 11 bases in between. Germline CDR1 is MDHEN and CDR2 is SYDVKM. The CDR3 loop reads CASSFGTGAYEQYF. The CDR3 DNA follows: TGTGCCAGCAGTTTCGGGACGGGAGCCTACGAGCAGTACTTC.

The V and J genes are TRBV5-1 and TRBJ1-3; D gene uncertain. V was cut by 0 bases and J by 8 bases, with 12 bases left in between. This CDR3 region has 14 residues. Germline CDR1 is SGHRS and CDR2 is YFSETQ. This CDR3 reads CASSLVPSSDTIYF. DNA of the CDR3: TGCGCCAGCAGCTTGGTTCCTTCCTCCGACACCATATATTTT.

Comment on this clone: A far larger clone is one nucleotide away, so this likely arose from a read error. The rearrangement uses TRBV7-9 and TRBJ1-4; 7 bases are a match to TRBD1. Germline CDR1 and CDR2: SEHNR and FQNEAQ (reference sequence). The trim removed 4 bases at V and 5 bases at J, leaving 1 base unmatched. There are 13 residues in the CDR3. The CDR3 nucleotides read TGTGCCAGCAGCTCGACAGGGAATGAAAAACTGTTTTTT. Protein: CASSSTGNEKLFF.

V gene TRBV5-6 combines with J gene TRBJ2-1; D unclear. CDR1 is SGHDT and CDR2 is YYEEEE in the germline V gene. The germline V and J ends were trimmed by 0 bases and 7 bases, with 5 bases remaining between them. This CDR3 contains 12 residues. CDR3 amino acids: CASSLEWNEQFF. The CDR3 nucleotides read TGTGCCAGCAGCTTGGAGTGGAATGAGCAGTTCTTC.